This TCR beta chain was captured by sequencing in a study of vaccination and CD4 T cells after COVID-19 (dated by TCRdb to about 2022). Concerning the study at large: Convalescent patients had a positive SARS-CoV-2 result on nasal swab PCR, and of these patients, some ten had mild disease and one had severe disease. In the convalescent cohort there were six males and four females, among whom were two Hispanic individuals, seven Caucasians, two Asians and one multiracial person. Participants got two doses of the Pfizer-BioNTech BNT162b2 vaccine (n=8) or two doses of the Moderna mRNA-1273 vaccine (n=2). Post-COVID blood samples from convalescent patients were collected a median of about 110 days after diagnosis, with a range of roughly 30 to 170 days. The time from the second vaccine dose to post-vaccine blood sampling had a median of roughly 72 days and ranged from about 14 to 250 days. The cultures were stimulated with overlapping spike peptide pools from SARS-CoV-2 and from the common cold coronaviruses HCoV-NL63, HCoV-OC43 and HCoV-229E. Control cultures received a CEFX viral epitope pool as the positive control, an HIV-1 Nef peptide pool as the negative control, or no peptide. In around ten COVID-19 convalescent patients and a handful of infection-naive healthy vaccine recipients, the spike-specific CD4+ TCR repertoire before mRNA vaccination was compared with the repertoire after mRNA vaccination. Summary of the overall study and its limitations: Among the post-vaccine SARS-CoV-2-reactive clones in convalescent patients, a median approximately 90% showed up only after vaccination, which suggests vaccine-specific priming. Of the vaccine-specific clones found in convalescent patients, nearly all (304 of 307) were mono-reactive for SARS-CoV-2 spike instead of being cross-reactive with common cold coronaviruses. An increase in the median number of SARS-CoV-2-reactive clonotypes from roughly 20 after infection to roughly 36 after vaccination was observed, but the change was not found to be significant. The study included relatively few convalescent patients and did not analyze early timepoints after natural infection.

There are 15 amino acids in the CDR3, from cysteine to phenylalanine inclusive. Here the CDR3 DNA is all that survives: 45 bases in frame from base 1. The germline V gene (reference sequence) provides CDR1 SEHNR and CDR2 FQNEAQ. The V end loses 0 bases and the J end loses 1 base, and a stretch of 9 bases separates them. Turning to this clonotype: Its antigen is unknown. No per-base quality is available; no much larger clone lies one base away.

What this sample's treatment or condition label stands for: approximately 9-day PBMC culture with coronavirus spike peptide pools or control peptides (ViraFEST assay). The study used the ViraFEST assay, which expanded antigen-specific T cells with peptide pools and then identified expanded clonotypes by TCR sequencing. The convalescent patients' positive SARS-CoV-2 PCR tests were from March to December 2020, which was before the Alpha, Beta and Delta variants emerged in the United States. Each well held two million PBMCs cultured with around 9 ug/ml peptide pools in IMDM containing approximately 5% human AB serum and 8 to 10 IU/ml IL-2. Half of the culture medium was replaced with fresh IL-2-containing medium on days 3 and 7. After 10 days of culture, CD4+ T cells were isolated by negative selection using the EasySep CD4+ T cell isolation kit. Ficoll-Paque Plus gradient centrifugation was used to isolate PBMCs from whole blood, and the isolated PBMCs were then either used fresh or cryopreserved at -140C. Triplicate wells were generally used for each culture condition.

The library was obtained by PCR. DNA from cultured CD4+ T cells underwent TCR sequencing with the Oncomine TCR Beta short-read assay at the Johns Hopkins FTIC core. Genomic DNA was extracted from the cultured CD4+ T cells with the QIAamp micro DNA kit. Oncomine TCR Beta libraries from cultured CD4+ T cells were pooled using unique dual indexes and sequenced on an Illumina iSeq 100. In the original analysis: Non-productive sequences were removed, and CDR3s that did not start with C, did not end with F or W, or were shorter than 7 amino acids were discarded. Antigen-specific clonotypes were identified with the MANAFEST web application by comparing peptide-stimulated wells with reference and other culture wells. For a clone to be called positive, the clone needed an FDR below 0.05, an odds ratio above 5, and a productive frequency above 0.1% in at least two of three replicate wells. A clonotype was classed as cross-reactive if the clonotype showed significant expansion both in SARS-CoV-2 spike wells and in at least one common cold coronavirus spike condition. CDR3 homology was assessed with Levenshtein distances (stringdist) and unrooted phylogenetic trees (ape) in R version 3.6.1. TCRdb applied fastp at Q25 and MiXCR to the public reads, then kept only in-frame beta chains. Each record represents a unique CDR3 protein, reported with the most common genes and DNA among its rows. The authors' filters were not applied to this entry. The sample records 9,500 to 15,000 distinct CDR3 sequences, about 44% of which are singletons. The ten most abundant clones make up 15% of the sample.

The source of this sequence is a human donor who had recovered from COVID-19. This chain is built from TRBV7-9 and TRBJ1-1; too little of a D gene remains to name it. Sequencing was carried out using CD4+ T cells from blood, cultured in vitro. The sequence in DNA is TGTGCCAGCAGCTTAGCGGGCCTTCCGAACACTGAAGCTTTCTTT. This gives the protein CASSLAGLPNTEAFF.